The 20 T cell receptor beta chains presented below share a single source sample, sequenced in a study of blood T cells in healthy people across ages. A sample-barcoded 5' primer and a J-beta primer mix were used in a second PCR of roughly 6 to 11 cycles. In TCRdb, the 5' RACE reads were re-called with MiXCR into one record per CDR3 protein. This table holds about 1.4 million distinct CDR3 sequences, 59% found once. Material: blood. These receptors were taken from a man aged 18 to 30 in good health.

The gene calls are TRBV4-1 and TRBJ2-1; D is ambiguous. CDR1 is MGHRA, CDR2 YSYEKL, per germline. The CDR3 has 13 residues. Between the trimmed V and J ends, which lost 1 base and 8 bases, there was a span of 9 bases. CDR3 amino acids: CASSQASHDEQFF. As DNA, the CDR3 is TGCGCCAGCAGCCAAGCCTCACATGATGAGCAGTTCTTC.

The rearrangement links TRBV6-9 to TRBJ2-5; 7 bases agree with TRBD2. CDR3 length: 14 residues. V gave up 2 bases and J gave up 4 bases; unmatched junction bases: 4. Germline V CDR1 and CDR2: MNHGY, SVAAGI. CDR3: CASSYPPSGETQYF. The CDR3 nucleotides read TGTGCCAGCAGTTATCCGCCTAGCGGAGAGACCCAGTACTTC.

This rearrangement joins TRBV5-1 to TRBJ1-1; 7 bases line up with TRBD1. The germline gives CDR1 SGHRS, CDR2 YFSETQ. The V segment lost 4 bases and the J segment 4 bases; nucleotides outside the gene matches: 7. The CDR3 is 14 amino acids. For the CDR3, the DNA is TGCGCCAGCAGCAGAGGGGGCTTGGGCACTGAAGCTTTCTTT. Translated: CASSRGGLGTEAFF.

This CDR3 reads CSARAEGSWLYGYTF. For the CDR3, the DNA is TGCAGTGCTAGAGCCGAAGGCAGTTGGTTATATGGCTACACCTTC. This chain connects TRBV20-1 to TRBJ1-2; unclear D gene. Germline CDR1 and CDR2: DFQATT and SNEGSKA (reference sequence). The CDR3 is 15 residues long. The V gene lost 1 base and the J gene lost 5 bases, with 17 bases spanning the gap.

This clonotype was seen just once. The chain combines TRBV11-3 with TRBJ2-7; no firm D call. From germline, CDR1 is SGHNT and CDR2 YENEEA. CDR3 length equals 13 residues. Trimming cost V 4 bases and J 7 bases, with 14 bases left between them. The CDR3 DNA reads as TGTGCCAGCAGCTCCTCTCAAGGATGGGAGCAGTACTTC. This sequence encodes CASSSSQGWEQYF.

To note about this clonotype: The junction does not match germline at one end; this may be a read error. The V call is TRBV5-1, the J call TRBJ2-2; 9 positions agree with TRBD2. The CDR3 has 17 residues. Germline lookup yields CDR1 SGHRS and CDR2 YFSETQ. DNA for the CDR3: TGCGCCAGCAGCTTGGGGCTAGCGGGATCTTTGACCTGGGAGCAGTTTTTT. It encodes CASSLGLAGSLTWEQFF.

The rearrangement links TRBV7-2 to TRBJ2-7, with TRBD2 identical over 8 bases. Per the germline V gene, CDR1 is SGHTA and CDR2 is FQGNSA. V gave up 5 bases and J gave up 3 bases; unmatched junction bases: 6. The CDR3 is 14 amino acids. The CDR3 loop is CASSTGLGLYEQYF. For the CDR3, the DNA is TGTGCCAGCAGCACGGGACTAGGGCTCTACGAGCAGTACTTC.

The chain couples TRBV7-6 to TRBJ2-3; tentatively, D is TRBD1 (6 bases). This CDR3 has 15 residues. V was cut by 3 bases and J by 2 bases, with 12 bases left in between. Germline V gene data show CDR1 as SGHVS and CDR2 as FNYEAQ. For the CDR3, the DNA is TGTGCCAGCAGCTTCAGCGGACAGTACACAGATACGCAGTATTTT. This encodes CASSFSGQYTDTQYF.

This sequence joins TRBV6-5 and TRBJ2-5; 7 bases map to TRBD2. Matching the DNA end better, TRBJ2-7 makes the J call doubtful. The CDR3 totals 13 residues. Germline CDR1 MNHEY, CDR2 SVGAGI. This chain's CDR3 is CASSHRGDYEQYF. The CDR3 coding sequence is TGTGCCAGCAGTCATCGGGGGGACTACGAGCAGTACTTC.

The chain employs TRBV5-1 and TRBJ2-7, with a tentative D call TRBD1 (7 bases). This CDR3 is built from 15 residues. The V and J ends lost 2 bases and 0 bases respectively, with 12 bases between them. Germline values: CDR1 SGHRS, CDR2 YFSETQ. The CDR3 spells CASSFGGTASYEQYF. DNA of the CDR3: TGCGCCAGCAGCTTTGGGGGGACAGCCTCCTACGAGCAGTACTTC.

This clonotype was observed a single time. V gene TRBV5-1 combines with J gene TRBJ1-5; D unclear. V lost 2 bases, J lost 7 bases, and 13 bases lay in between. The CDR3 has 14 residues. Germline lookup yields CDR1 SGHRS and CDR2 YFSETQ. The CDR3, as DNA: TGCGCCAGCAGCTTAATCTCTGGCCCGCAGCCCCAGCATTTT. It is translated as CASSLISGPQPQHF.

The chain uses TRBV9 and TRBJ2-1, with 8 nucleotides matching TRBD1. J gave up 2 bases and V 1 base, and 2 bases lay outside the gene matches. Germline CDR1 is SGDLS and CDR2 is YYNGEE. This CDR3 is built from 15 residues. The CDR3 protein is CASSVQQGAYNEQFF. Here the CDR3 DNA reads TGTGCCAGCAGCGTACAACAGGGGGCCTACAATGAGCAGTTCTTC.

This clonotype has a handful of counts. This chain connects TRBV12-5 to TRBJ2-7, with D maybe TRBD2 (5 bases). The last part of the DNA fits TRBJ2-1 better; the J call may be wrong. CDR3 length: 14 amino acids. Germline CDR1 LGHNT, CDR2 FRNRAP. CDR3 coding DNA: TGTGCTAGTGGTTTGGTGGAGCGGTACAATGAGCAGTTCTTC. Translation: CASGLVERYNEQFF.

The chain employs TRBV7-6 and TRBJ1-2; 7 bases map to TRBD1. Unmatched junction bases numbered 3, after V lost 5 bases and J lost 3 bases. There are 13 residues in the CDR3. Germline lookup yields CDR1 SGHVS and CDR2 FNYEAQ. The CDR3 is CASSARGDYGYTF. The DNA for the CDR3 is TGTGCCAGCAGCGCCAGGGGGGACTATGGCTACACCTTC.

The V gene is TRBV10-2, the J gene TRBJ2-7; D unresolved. The CDR3 spans 16 residues. Germline-derived CDR1 and CDR2 are WSHSY and SAAADI. V was shortened by 3 bases and J by 1 base, with 16 bases between the two germline ends. The CDR3 loop reads CASSEVGRSLSYEQYF. Written as DNA, the CDR3 is TGCGCCAGCAGTGAAGTAGGCAGGTCTCTTTCCTACGAGCAGTACTTC.

J is TRBJ2-1 and V is TRBV12-3 or TRBV12-4; D is unclear. The CDR3 is made up of 12 amino acids. Deletions cut 8 bases from V and 7 bases from J, with 12 bases between. CDR3 in amino acids: CASGFIRNEQFF. Written as DNA, the CDR3 is TGTGCCAGCGGCTTTATACGGAATGAGCAGTTCTTC.

In its sample, this clonotype was seen once. This chain connects TRBV7-9 to TRBJ2-7; 10 bases fit TRBD1. The CDR3 has 16 residues. With 3 bases clipped from V and 0 bases from J, the junction kept 5 bases outside the gene matches. Germline lookup yields CDR1 SEHNR and CDR2 FQNEAQ (reference sequence). CDR3 in amino acids: CASSFGQGGISYEQYF. CDR3 bases: TGTGCCAGCAGCTTTGGACAGGGGGGTATCTCCTACGAGCAGTACTTC.

CDR3 amino acids: CAWSDRVNTEAFF. In DNA form, the CDR3 reads TGTGCCTGGAGTGACAGGGTGAACACTGAAGCTTTCTTT. J is TRBJ1-1 and V is TRBV30; D is possibly TRBD1 (6 bases). CDR3 length: 13 amino acids. Germline V lookup: CDR1 GTSNPN, CDR2 SVGIG (reference sequence). V was shortened by 1 base and J by 0 bases, with 6 bases between the two germline ends.

This chain uses TRBV20-1 with TRBJ2-4; 12 bases fit TRBD1. CDR1 DFQATT and CDR2 SNEGSKA come from the germline V gene (reference sequence). V lost 3 bases to trimming and J lost 0 bases; unmatched junction nucleotides: 9. The CDR3 spans 18 residues. The CDR3 region is CSASNRDRGQLAKNIQYF. For the CDR3, the DNA is TGCAGTGCTAGTAACCGGGACAGGGGGCAACTAGCCAAAAACATTCAGTACTTC.

V is TRBV4-1 and J is TRBJ1-6, with D unresolved. Looked up from germline, CDR1 is MGHRA and CDR2 is YSYEKL. The CDR3 length is 16 residues. The V end was cut by 6 bases, the J end by 6 bases, with 18 bases between. The CDR3 sequence is CASSAPNRNTNSPLHF. CDR3 nucleotides: TGCGCCAGCAGTGCCCCCAACAGAAACACTAATTCACCCCTCCACTTT.